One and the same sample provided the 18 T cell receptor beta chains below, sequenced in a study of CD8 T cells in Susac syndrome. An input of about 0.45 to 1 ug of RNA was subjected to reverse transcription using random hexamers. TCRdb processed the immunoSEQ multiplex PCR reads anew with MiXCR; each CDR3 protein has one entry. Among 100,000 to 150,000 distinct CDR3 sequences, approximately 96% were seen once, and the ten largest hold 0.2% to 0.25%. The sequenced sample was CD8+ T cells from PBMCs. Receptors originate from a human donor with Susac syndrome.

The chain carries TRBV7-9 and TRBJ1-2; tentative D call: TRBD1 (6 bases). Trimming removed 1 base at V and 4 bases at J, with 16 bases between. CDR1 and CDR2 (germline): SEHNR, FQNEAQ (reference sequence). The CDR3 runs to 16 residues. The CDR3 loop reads CASSLVNTGSTYGYTF. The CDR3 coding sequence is TGTGCCAGCAGCTTAGTCAACACAGGGAGTACCTATGGCTACACCTTC.

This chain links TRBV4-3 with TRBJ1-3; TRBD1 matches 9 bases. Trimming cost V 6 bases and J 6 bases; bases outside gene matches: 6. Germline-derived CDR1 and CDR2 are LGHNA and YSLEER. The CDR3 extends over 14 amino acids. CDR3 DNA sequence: TGCGCCAGCAGTCGAGACAGGGGGGCAAACACCATATATTTT. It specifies CASSRDRGANTIYF.

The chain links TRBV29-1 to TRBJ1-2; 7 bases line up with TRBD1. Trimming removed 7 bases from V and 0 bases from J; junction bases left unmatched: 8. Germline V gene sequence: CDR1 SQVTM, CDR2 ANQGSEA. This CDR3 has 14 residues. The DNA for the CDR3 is TGCAGCGCCGTCACAGGGGAAACTAACTATGGCTACACCTTC. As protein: CSAVTGETNYGYTF.

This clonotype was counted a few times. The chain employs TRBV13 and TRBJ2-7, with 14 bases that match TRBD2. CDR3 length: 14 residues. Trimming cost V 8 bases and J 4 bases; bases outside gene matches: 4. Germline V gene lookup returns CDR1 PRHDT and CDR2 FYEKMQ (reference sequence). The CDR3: CASRLAGGVYEQYF. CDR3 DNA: TGTGCCAGCCGACTAGCGGGAGGGGTATACGAGCAGTACTTC.

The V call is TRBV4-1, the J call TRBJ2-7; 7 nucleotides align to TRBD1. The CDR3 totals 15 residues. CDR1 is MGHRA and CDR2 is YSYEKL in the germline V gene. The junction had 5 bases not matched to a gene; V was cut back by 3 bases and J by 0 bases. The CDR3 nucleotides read TGCGCCAGCAGCCATCCGACAGGGAGCTCCTACGAGCAGTACTTC. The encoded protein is CASSHPTGSSYEQYF.

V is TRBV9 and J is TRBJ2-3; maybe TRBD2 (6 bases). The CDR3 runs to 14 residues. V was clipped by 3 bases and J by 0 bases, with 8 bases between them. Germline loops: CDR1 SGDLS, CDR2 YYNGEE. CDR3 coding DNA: TGTGCCAGCAGCGGCGGGACTAGCACAGATACGCAGTATTTT. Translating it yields CASSGGTSTDTQYF.

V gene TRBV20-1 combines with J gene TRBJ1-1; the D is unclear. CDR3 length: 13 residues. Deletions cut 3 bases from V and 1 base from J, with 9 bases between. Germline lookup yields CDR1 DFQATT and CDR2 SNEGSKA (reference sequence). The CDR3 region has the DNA TGCAGTGCTAGTCCGTCAGCGAACACTGAAGCTTTCTTT. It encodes CSASPSANTEAFF.

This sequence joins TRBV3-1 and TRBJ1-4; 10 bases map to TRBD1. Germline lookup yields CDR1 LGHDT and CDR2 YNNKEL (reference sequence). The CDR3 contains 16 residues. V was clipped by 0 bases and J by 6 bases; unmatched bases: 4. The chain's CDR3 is CASSQEWGTGDEKLFF. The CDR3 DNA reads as TGTGCCAGCAGCCAAGAATGGGGGACAGGGGATGAAAAACTGTTTTTT.

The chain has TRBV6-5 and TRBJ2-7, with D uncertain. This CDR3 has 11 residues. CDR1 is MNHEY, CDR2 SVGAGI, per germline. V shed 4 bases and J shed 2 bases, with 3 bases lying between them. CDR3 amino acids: CASSSAYEQYF. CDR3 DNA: TGTGCCAGCAGTTCTGCCTACGAGCAGTACTTC.

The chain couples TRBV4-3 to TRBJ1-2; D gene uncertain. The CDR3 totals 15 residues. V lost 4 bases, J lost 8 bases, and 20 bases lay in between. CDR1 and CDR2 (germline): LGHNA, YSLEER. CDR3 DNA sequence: TGCGCCAGCAGCCGAACACGAGGGCCCGTAAGGGGCTACACCTTC. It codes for CASSRTRGPVRGYTF.

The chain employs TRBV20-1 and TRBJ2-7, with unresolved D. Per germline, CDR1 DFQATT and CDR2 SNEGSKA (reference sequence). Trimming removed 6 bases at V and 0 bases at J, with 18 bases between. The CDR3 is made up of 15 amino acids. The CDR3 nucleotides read TGCAGTGCCTTCTTAGACCACCCCCGCTCCTACGAGCAGTACTTC. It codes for CSAFLDHPRSYEQYF.

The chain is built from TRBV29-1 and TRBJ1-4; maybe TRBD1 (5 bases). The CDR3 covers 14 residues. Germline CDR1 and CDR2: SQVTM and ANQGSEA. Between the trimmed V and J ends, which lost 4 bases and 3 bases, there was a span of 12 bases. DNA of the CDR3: TGCAGCGTTGTGGCAGGGTCGTCTAATGAAAAACTGTTTTTT. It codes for CSVVAGSSNEKLFF.

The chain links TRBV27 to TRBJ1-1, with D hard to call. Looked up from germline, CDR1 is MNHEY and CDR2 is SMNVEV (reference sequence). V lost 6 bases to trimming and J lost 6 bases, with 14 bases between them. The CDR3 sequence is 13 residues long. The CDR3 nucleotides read TGTGCCAGCAGACCTACAATGCGAGCTGAAGCTTTCTTT. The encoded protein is CASRPTMRAEAFF.

In DNA, the CDR3 is TGTGCCAGCAGCTTAGATGGGGGAAACTACGAGCAGTACTTC. This codes for CASSLDGGNYEQYF. The chain is built from TRBV11-2 and TRBJ2-7; D is perhaps TRBD1 or TRBD2 (5 bases each). Trimming removed 0 bases at V and 3 bases at J, with 9 bases between. CDR3 size: 14 residues. The germline CDR1 and CDR2 sequences are SGHAT and FQNNGV.

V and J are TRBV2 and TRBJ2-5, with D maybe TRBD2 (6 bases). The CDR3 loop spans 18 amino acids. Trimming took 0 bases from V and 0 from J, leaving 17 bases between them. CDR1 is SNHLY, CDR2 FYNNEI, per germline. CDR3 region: CASSEAAEGLVDQETQYF. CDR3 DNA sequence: TGTGCCAGCAGTGAAGCGGCGGAGGGTTTAGTGGACCAAGAGACCCAGTACTTC.

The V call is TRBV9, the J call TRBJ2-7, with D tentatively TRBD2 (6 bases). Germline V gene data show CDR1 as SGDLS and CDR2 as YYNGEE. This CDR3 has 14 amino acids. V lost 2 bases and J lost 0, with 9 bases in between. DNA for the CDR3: TGTGCCAGCAGCGTCCGGGGGAGCTCCTACGAGCAGTACTTC. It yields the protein CASSVRGSSYEQYF.

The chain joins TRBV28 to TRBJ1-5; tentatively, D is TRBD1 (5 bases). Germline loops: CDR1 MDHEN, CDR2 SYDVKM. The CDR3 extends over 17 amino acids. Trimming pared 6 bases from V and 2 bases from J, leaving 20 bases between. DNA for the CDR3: TGTGCCAGCAGGGGCGTGCACGGCCGGGGGTGCAATCAGCCCCAGCATTTT. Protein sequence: CASRGVHGRGCNQPQHF.

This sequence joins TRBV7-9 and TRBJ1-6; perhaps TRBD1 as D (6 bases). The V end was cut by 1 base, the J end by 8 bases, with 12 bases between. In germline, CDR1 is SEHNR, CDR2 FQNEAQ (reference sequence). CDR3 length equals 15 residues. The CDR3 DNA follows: TGTGCCAGCAGCTTAGTGACAGGAGGGGATTCACCCCTCCACTTT. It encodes CASSLVTGGDSPLHF.